The table lists the clone carrying this TCR beta chain with many counts. MiXCR, run by TCRdb on the 5' RACE reads, gives a single entry per CDR3 protein. The sample consists of about 48,000 distinct CDR3 sequences, roughly a quarter of them appearing once. The data derive from a study of neurological immune-mediated disorders. Trimming removed 3 bases at V and 5 bases at J, with 10 bases between. The length of the CDR3 is 14 residues. From germline, CDR1 is KGHDR and CDR2 SFDVKD. Sequencing was done on a sample of PBMCs. The receptor was isolated from a woman in her 70s in good health. The V call is TRBV24-1, the J call TRBJ2-1; D possibly corresponds to TRBD2 (5 bases). The CDR3 loop is CATSDRLANNEQFF. CDR3 nucleotides: TGTGCCACCAGTGATCGGCTAGCTAACAATGAGCAGTTCTTC.